Shown below are 2 T cell receptor beta chains from a single sample sequenced in a study of blood T cell repertoires in COVID-19. The method was immunoSEQ multiplex PCR; TCRdb's version includes in-frame clones alone and lacks a portion of them. The sample includes some 89,000 clones, approximately 82% of them seen just once. The material sequenced was peripheral blood. These receptors were obtained from a woman of 80 years or more with acute or convalescent COVID-19.

The count of this clone is one. The V gene is TRBV6-5, the J gene TRBJ2-5; 9 bases line up with TRBD2. This CDR3 has 15 amino acids. Germline V gene lookup returns CDR1 MNHEY and CDR2 SVGAGI. With V trimmed by 11 bases and J by 5 bases, 15 bases remained unmatched. The CDR3 loop reads CAALGLGTSLETQYF. CDR3 DNA sequence: TGTGCCGCGCTCGGGCTAGGGACTAGCCTCGAGACCCAGTACTTC.

The genes are TRBV12-3 or TRBV12-4 and TRBJ2-1; D possibly corresponds to TRBD2 (5 bases). Trimming removed 7 bases from V and 6 bases from J, with 13 bases in between. The CDR3 totals 13 residues. The CDR3 bases are TGTGCCAGCAACCTCGGGCTAGCCAATGAGCAGTTCTTC. The encoded protein is CASNLGLANEQFF.